This TCR beta chain was sequenced for a study of blood T cells in healthy people across ages. Primers used in a second PCR of about 7 to 12 cycles were a sample-barcoded 5' primer and a J-beta primer mix. MiXCR, run by TCRdb on the 5' RACE reads, gives a single entry per CDR3 protein. The sample shows about 940,000 distinct CDR3 sequences, around 48% of them seen only once. Samples each had at least 5 micrograms of total RNA extracted. The germline CDR1 and CDR2 sequences are SQVTM and ANQGSEA. Trimming removed 0 bases from V and 9 bases from J; junction bases left unmatched: 7. This CDR3 has 13 amino acids.

Sequenced material: blood. The sequence came from a man aged 25-45 years in good health. The rearrangement links TRBV29-1 to TRBJ1-2; 7 bases align to TRBD1. The CDR3 DNA reads as TGCAGCGTTGAAGATCCGCAGGGGGTGAGCTACACCTTC. Amino acid sequence: CSVEDPQGVSYTF.